The 21 T cell receptor beta chains listed next were all sequenced from one sample in a study of blood T cells in healthy people across ages. The authors ran a second PCR of about 6 to 11 cycles using a sample-barcoded 5' primer and a J-beta primer mix. TCRdb redid the calling of the 5' RACE reads with MiXCR, one entry per CDR3 protein. The sample includes approximately 800,000 distinct CDR3 sequences, 20% to 25% of them seen just once. This same sample was also part of a study on T cells of mothers and their children.

Specimen: blood. The receptors stem from a boy aged 10-17 years in good health.

Comments on this clonotype: Without the conserved terminal phenylalanine or tryptophan, this CDR3 likely stems from a read error. This rearrangement joins TRBV28 to TRBJ2-4, with D perhaps TRBD1 or TRBD2 (5 bases each). Germline V gene data show CDR1 as MDHEN and CDR2 as SYDVKM. This CDR3 region has 16 residues. With 5 bases removed from V and 0 bases from J, the gap between germline ends came to 14 bases. The CDR3 region is CASSDRDGLAKNIQYL. The CDR3 region has the DNA TGTGCCAGCAGTGACCGGGACGGACTAGCCAAAAACATTCAGTACCTC.

The chain employs TRBV4-3 and TRBJ2-3; D is unclear. Germline V gives CDR1 LGHNA, CDR2 YSLEER. CDR3 size: 15 residues. V was pared by 1 base and J by 1 base, with 9 bases between. The CDR3 region is CASSQATSRTDTQYF. CDR3 bases: TGCGCCAGCAGCCAAGCCACCAGCCGCACAGATACGCAGTATTTT.

V is TRBV29-1 and J is TRBJ2-3, with 12 nucleotides matching TRBD2. The CDR3 is 20 residues long. V lost 7 bases, J lost 0 bases, and 20 bases stayed unmatched. Germline CDR1 and CDR2: SQVTM and ANQGSEA. The CDR3, as DNA: TGCAGCGCAGTCACTTATGGACTAGCGGGACTGATTGCTAGCACAGATACGCAGTATTTT. The encoded protein is CSAVTYGLAGLIASTDTQYF.

V gene TRBV28 combines with J gene TRBJ2-3; TRBD2 matches at 11 bases. CDR1 is MDHEN, CDR2 SYDVKM, per germline. Trimming took 5 bases from V and 6 from J; bases not matched to a gene: 4. This CDR3 comprises 14 residues. In DNA form, the CDR3 reads TGTGCCAGCAGTATCAGACTAGCGGGGGATACGCAGTATTTT. As protein: CASSIRLAGDTQYF.

CDR3 residues: CATSDVRQETQYF. CDR3 sequence (DNA): TGTGCCACCAGTGACGTCAGGCAAGAGACCCAGTACTTC. This chain connects TRBV24-1 to TRBJ2-5, with unresolved D. There are 13 residues in the CDR3. CDR1 and CDR2 from the germline V gene are KGHDR and SFDVKD. V dropped 4 bases and J dropped 2 bases, with 7 bases sitting between them.

The rearrangement joins TRBV19 to TRBJ2-5; D is uncertain. Germline V gives CDR1 LNHDA, CDR2 SQIVND (reference sequence). The CDR3 has 16 residues. Trimming stripped 6 bases from V and 3 bases from J, with 20 bases between. In nucleotides, the CDR3 is TGTGCCAGTAGCGGTGACTGGGTAGGGCGAGAAGAGACCCAGTACTTC. This sequence encodes CASSGDWVGREETQYF.

This clonotype was seen only a few times. This chain joins TRBV6-4 and TRBJ2-5; 11 bases match TRBD1. The end of the DNA fits TRBJ2-7 better, so the J call may be wrong. The germline gives CDR1 MRHNA, CDR2 SNTAGT. The CDR3 is 16 residues long. The CDR3 is CASSDSGQGDSYEQYF. The CDR3 DNA sequence: TGTGCCAGCAGTGACTCGGGACAGGGGGACTCCTACGAGCAGTACTTC.

This clonotype appeared a few times. The chain is built from TRBV4-3 and TRBJ2-2, with D perhaps TRBD1 or TRBD2 (5 bases each). Germline V gene sequence: CDR1 LGHNA, CDR2 YSLEER. V dropped 4 bases and J dropped 5 bases, with 11 bases sitting between them. This CDR3 contains 14 residues. The CDR3 loop reads CASSPSGGTGELFF. The CDR3 nucleotides read TGCGCCAGCAGCCCAAGTGGGGGAACCGGGGAGCTGTTTTTT.

This clonotype was counted once. This sequence joins TRBV7-3 and TRBJ2-3, with 12 bases matching TRBD2. CDR3 length: 16 amino acids. Germline-derived CDR1 and CDR2 are SGHTA and FQGTGA. Losses at the gene ends were 4 bases for V and 3 bases for J; bases not matched to a gene: 5. DNA for the CDR3: TGTGCCAGCAGCTATTCAGGACTAGCGGGAACAGATACGCAGTATTTT. This sequence encodes CASSYSGLAGTDTQYF.

There are a few counts of this clonotype. The genes are TRBV28 and TRBJ2-5, with TRBD2 matching 8 bases. The CDR3 spans 15 residues. The V segment lost 5 bases and the J segment 5 bases; nucleotides outside the gene matches: 10. The germline V gene encodes CDR1 MDHEN and CDR2 SYDVKM. The CDR3 DNA sequence: TGTGCCAGCAGTGCCCACGGGGGGGTTTTGGAGACCCAGTACTTC. Its protein is CASSAHGGVLETQYF. Variable domain in full (rest from reference TRBV28 and TRBJ2-5): DVKVTQSSRYLVKRTGEKVFLECVQDMDHENMFWYRQDPGLGLRLIYFSYDVKMKEKGDIPEGYSVSREKKERFSLILESASTNQTSMYLCASSAHGGVLETQYFGPGTRLLVL.

Comment on this clonotype: One junction end does not reproduce the germline sequence, and a read error may be involved. The V call is TRBV28, the J call TRBJ2-5; the D gene is possibly TRBD2 (6 bases). This CDR3 spans 14 amino acids. Looked up from germline, CDR1 is MDHEN and CDR2 is SYDVKM. This CDR3 is CASSLQGTGGTQYF. In DNA, the CDR3 is TGTGCCAGCAGTTTGCAGGGTACTGGGGGGACCCAGTACTTT.

This clonotype was seen at least ten times. At one end the junction does not follow the germline gene, possibly because of a read error. The rearrangement uses TRBV7-2 and TRBJ2-5; 14 nucleotides line up with TRBD2. Per the germline V gene, CDR1 is SGHTA and CDR2 is FQGNSA. This CDR3 is built from 15 residues. This CDR3 reads CASSPGLAGVETQYF. CDR3 nucleotides: TGCGCCAGCAGCCCGGGACTAGCGGGAGTTGAGACCCAGTACTTC. Supplemented by reference TRBV7-2 and TRBJ2-5, the full variable domain reads GAGVSQSPSNKVTEKGKDVELRCDPISGHTALYWYRQSLGQGLEFLIYFQGNSAPDKSGLPSDRFSAERTGGSVSTLTIQRTQQEDSAVYLCASSPGLAGVETQYFGPGTRLLVL.

V gene TRBV6-4 combines with J gene TRBJ1-5; 10 bases are a match to TRBD1. The CDR3 contains 19 residues. Trimming cost V 7 bases and J 0 bases; bases outside gene matches: 15. Germline lookup yields CDR1 MRHNA and CDR2 SNTAGT. The CDR3 DNA sequence: TGTGCCAGCAAATTGCAGCCGGGACAGGGGAGGGCTAGCAATCAGCCCCAGCATTTT. Encoded protein: CASKLQPGQGRASNQPQHF.

The V and J genes are TRBV20-1 and TRBJ2-4, with a tentative D call TRBD1 (7 bases). This CDR3 spans 14 amino acids. Trimming pared 5 bases from V and 4 bases from J, leaving 15 bases between. The germline V gene has CDR1 DFQATT and CDR2 SNEGSKA (reference sequence). CDR3 nucleotides: TGCAGTGCTTCCCCCAGGGGGGCGAAAAACATTCAGTACTTC. Encoded protein: CSASPRGAKNIQYF.

This clonotype was counted only a few times. The V gene is TRBV20-1, the J gene TRBJ2-7; D is unclear. CDR3 size: 15 residues. V lost 7 bases and J 0 bases, leaving 19 bases between the germline ends. The germline gives CDR1 DFQATT, CDR2 SNEGSKA (reference sequence). CDR3 sequence: CSVWPGWTVSYEQYF. CDR3 in DNA: TGCAGTGTCTGGCCCGGTTGGACGGTCTCCTACGAGCAGTACTTC.

The genes are TRBV11-2 and TRBJ2-1; 9 positions agree with TRBD1. Per the germline V gene, CDR1 is SGHAT and CDR2 is FQNNGV. The CDR3 spans 18 residues. Germline trimming cut 1 base from V and 0 bases from J; bases unmatched to any gene: 7. In DNA form, the CDR3 reads TGTGCCAGCAGCTTAGTGGGGACAGGGATCGACTCCTACAATGAGCAGTTCTTC. Its translation: CASSLVGTGIDSYNEQFF.

As regards this clonotype: The junction differs from germline at one of its ends, possibly a read error. The rearrangement joins TRBV10-3 to TRBJ1-1; no definite D call. Germline values: CDR1 ENHRY, CDR2 SYGVKD. The length of the CDR3 is 13 residues. The chain's CDR3 is CAISGEGITEAFF. Written as DNA, the CDR3 is TGTGCCATCAGTGGTGAGGGAATCACTGAGGCTTTCTTT.

The V gene is TRBV3-1, the J gene TRBJ2-7; D may be TRBD1 (7 bases). There are 14 residues in the CDR3. Germline V CDR1 and CDR2: LGHDT, YNNKEL (reference sequence). V lost 6 bases, J lost 4 bases, and 16 bases lay in between. The CDR3 nucleotides read TGTGCCAGCAGGTCCCAGGGGGGTTCGTACGAGCAGTACTTC. It translates to CASRSQGGSYEQYF.

CDR3 loop: CATRYDGSYEQYF. The CDR3 nucleotides read TGTGCCACCCGCTACGACGGCAGCTACGAGCAGTACTTC. V gene TRBV15 combines with J gene TRBJ2-7; D unresolved. V was shortened by 8 bases and J by 3 bases, with 14 bases between the two germline ends. Germline lookup yields CDR1 LNHNV and CDR2 YYDKDF (reference sequence). The CDR3 has 13 residues.

The chain is built from TRBV6-5 and TRBJ2-2, with TRBD1 matching over 10 bases. The CDR3 spans 15 residues. Trimming cost V 2 bases and J 3 bases; bases outside gene matches: 0. CDR1 is MNHEY and CDR2 is SVGAGI in the germline V gene. In nucleotides, the CDR3 is TGTGCCAGCAGTTACGACAGGGGGCACACCGGGGAGCTGTTTTTT. It yields the protein CASSYDRGHTGELFF.

This clonotype was seen only a few times. The chain carries TRBV20-1 and TRBJ2-7; a possible D gene is TRBD2 (6 bases). Per germline, CDR1 DFQATT and CDR2 SNEGSKA (reference sequence). The germline V and J ends were trimmed by 0 bases and 3 bases, with 9 bases remaining between them. The CDR3 loop spans 13 amino acids. CDR3 nucleotide sequence: TGCAGTGCTAGAGAGGCTAGCGACTACGAGCAGTACTTC. It translates to CSAREASDYEQYF.